Shown below are 19 T cell receptor beta chains from a single sample sequenced in a study of T cells in Graves' hyperthyroidism and ophthalmopathy. Amplified regions were TCR beta CDR3 sequences from RNA transcripts. Researchers ran a first-round RT-PCR on the TCR CDR3 using the HTBI primer set. TCRdb fed the multiplex PCR reads into MiXCR, producing one record per CDR3 protein. This sample has approximately 870,000 distinct CDR3 sequences, with about 38% found just once. The sequenced material came from blood. The source is a man aged 18 to 29 with Graves' hyperthyroidism.

The chain employs TRBV2 and TRBJ2-5; possible D gene TRBD2, 5 bases. The V end lost 6 bases, the J end lost 0 bases, and 8 bases lay between the germline ends. CDR3 length: 13 residues. The germline gives CDR1 SNHLY, CDR2 FYNNEI. CDR3 protein: CASSGADQETQYF. The DNA of the CDR3 is TGTGCCAGCAGCGGAGCGGACCAAGAGACCCAGTACTTC.

The sample holds many counts of this clonotype. V is TRBV7-3 and J is TRBJ2-2; D remains unclear. CDR1 is SGHTA and CDR2 is FQGTGA in the germline V gene. The CDR3 is 14 amino acids. The ends were cut back, 0 bases at V and 4 bases at J, with 6 bases in the middle. This CDR3 is CASSLTLATGELFF. The CDR3, as DNA: TGTGCCAGCAGCTTAACGTTAGCCACCGGGGAGCTGTTTTTT.

The V gene is TRBV4-1, the J gene TRBJ1-4; D is perhaps TRBD1 (6 bases). The CDR3 covers 19 residues. Germline-derived CDR1 and CDR2 are MGHRA and YSYEKL. V dropped 1 base and J dropped 7 bases, with 25 bases sitting between them. The CDR3, as DNA: TGCGCCAGCAGCCAAGTCATACTCCGGGACACGGGATTGGGTGAAAAACTGTTTTTT. Protein product: CASSQVILRDTGLGEKLFF.

This clonotype has ten or more counts. The CDR3 protein is CASSGQGAGLNYGYTF. As DNA, the CDR3 is TGCGCCAGCAGTGGACAGGGGGCAGGGCTGAACTATGGCTACACCTTC. This chain uses TRBV10-2 with TRBJ1-2; 10 bases align to TRBD1. The CDR3 is 16 residues long. Germline CDR1 WSHSY, CDR2 SAAADI. After removal of 4 bases from V and 2 bases from J, the junction contained 7 bases not matched to a gene.

V and J are TRBV29-1 and TRBJ1-6; no reliable D call. CDR1 is SQVTM and CDR2 is ANQGSEA in the germline V gene. The CDR3 totals 9 residues. Trimming took off 3 bases at V and 12 bases at J, with 3 bases between the two ends. The CDR3 region is CSVERPLHF. The CDR3, as DNA: TGCAGCGTTGAGAGACCCCTCCACTTT.

This clonotype occurred many times. The V and J genes are TRBV9 and TRBJ2-7; D could derive from TRBD1 or TRBD2 (5 bases each). CDR3 length: 14 amino acids. Germline V CDR1 and CDR2: SGDLS, YYNGEE. V shed 0 bases and J shed 5 bases, with 12 bases lying between them. For the CDR3, the DNA is TGTGCCAGCAGCGTAGATGGGGGAGCTAACGAGCAGTACTTC. Translation gives CASSVDGGANEQYF. Together with reference TRBV9 and TRBJ2-7, the CDR3 gives the full variable domain: DSGVTQTPKHLITATGQRVTLRCSPRSGDLSVYWYQQSLDQGLQFLIQYYNGEERAKGNILERFSAQQFPDLHSELNLSSLELGDSALYFCASSVDGGANEQYFGPGTRLTVT.

This clonotype occurred many times. This rearrangement joins TRBV7-9 to TRBJ1-6; D might be TRBD1 (6 bases). The germline gives CDR1 SEHNR, CDR2 FQNEAQ (reference sequence). The V end lost 6 bases, the J end lost 7 bases, and 10 bases lay between the germline ends. This CDR3 spans 13 amino acids. The CDR3 coding sequence is TGTGCCAGCAGTGGACAGATCAATTCACCCCTCCACTTT. It codes for CASSGQINSPLHF.

This chain connects TRBV29-1 to TRBJ2-5; possibly TRBD1 for D (6 bases). V lost 4 bases, J lost 5 bases, and 14 bases lay in between. This CDR3 is built from 13 residues. From germline, CDR1 is SQVTM and CDR2 ANQGSEA. CDR3 in DNA: TGCAGCGTTGGAGGGCAGGGGAGCGAGACCCAGTACTTC. This translates into CSVGGQGSETQYF.

This clonotype appeared many times. V usage is TRBV10-3 and J usage is TRBJ1-6; no clear D. Trimming cost V 2 bases and J 10 bases, with 9 bases left between them. Germline CDR1 ENHRY, CDR2 SYGVKD. CDR3 length equals 13 residues. The CDR3 is CAISEGVGSPLHF. The CDR3 DNA is TGTGCCATCAGTGAGGGCGTTGGGTCACCCCTCCACTTT.

This clonotype was seen repeatedly, ten times or more. The CDR3 sequence: CASSLGGSSDGYTF. The CDR3, as DNA: TGCGCCAGCAGCCTGGGGGGAAGTTCGGATGGCTACACCTTC. The chain couples TRBV5-1 to TRBJ1-2, with a tentative D call TRBD1 (5 bases). Between the trimmed V and J ends, which lost 4 bases and 6 bases, there was a span of 16 bases. Per the germline V gene, CDR1 is SGHRS and CDR2 is YFSETQ. This CDR3 spans 14 amino acids.

V gene TRBV28 combines with J gene TRBJ2-5; D ambiguous. Looked up from germline, CDR1 is MDHEN and CDR2 is SYDVKM. V lost 7 bases to trimming and J lost 2 bases, with 8 bases between them. The CDR3 sequence is 12 residues long. The CDR3 sequence is CASNLAQETQYF. The CDR3 coding sequence is TGTGCCAGCAACCTGGCGCAAGAGACCCAGTACTTC.

As to this clonotype: At one of its ends the junction is not consistent with the germline gene, which may arise from a read error. V is TRBV12-3 or TRBV12-4 and J is TRBJ2-7; the match to TRBD1 covers 9 bases. CDR3 length: 12 amino acids. DNA of the CDR3: TGCGCCAGCAGCCAGGGACAGGGAGCGCAGTACTTC. Its translation is CASSQGQGAQYF.

The V call is TRBV4-3, the J call TRBJ2-7; D is undetermined. CDR1 is LGHNA, CDR2 YSLEER, per germline. The germline V and J ends were trimmed by 1 base and 2 bases, with 6 bases remaining between them. The CDR3 is made up of 13 amino acids. CDR3: CASSQVPPYEQYF. The CDR3 bases are TGCGCCAGCAGCCAAGTCCCCCCCTACGAGCAGTACTTC.

The table lists this clonotype with many counts. The CDR3 sequence is CASMDREYGYTF. The CDR3, as DNA: TGTGCCAGCATGGACAGAGAATATGGCTACACCTTC. The chain combines TRBV2 with TRBJ1-2, with D maybe TRBD1 (6 bases). Germline-derived CDR1 and CDR2 are SNHLY and FYNNEI. Trimming took off 7 bases at V and 5 bases at J, with 11 bases between the two ends. The CDR3 runs 12 residues.

This clonotype was seen repeatedly, ten times or more. V is TRBV29-1 and J is TRBJ1-3, with 7 bases fitting TRBD1. J was trimmed by 2 bases and V by 6 bases; bases with no gene match: 7. CDR1 SQVTM and CDR2 ANQGSEA come from the germline V gene. The length of the CDR3 is 14 residues. In nucleotides, the CDR3 is TGCAGCGTCGTGACAGGGAATGCTGGAAACACCATATATTTT. It encodes CSVVTGNAGNTIYF.

This clonotype was recorded at least ten times. The rearrangement links TRBV19 to TRBJ1-1, with D hard to call. Germline V gene data show CDR1 as LNHDA and CDR2 as SQIVND (reference sequence). The CDR3 runs to 12 residues. V gave up 7 bases and J gave up 6 bases, with 12 bases separating them. The CDR3 DNA is TGTGCCAGTATGGCGGGAAGGGCTGAAGCTTTCTTT. Translated: CASMAGRAEAFF. Based on the CDR3 plus reference TRBV19 and TRBJ1-1, the full variable domain is DGGITQSPKYLFRKEGQNVTLSCEQNLNHDAMYWYRQDPGQGLRLIYYSQIVNDFQKGDIAEGYSVSREKKESFPLTVTSAQKNPTAFYLCASMAGRAEAFFGQGTRLTVV.

The gene calls are TRBV20-1 and TRBJ1-2; tentative D call: TRBD1 (6 bases). Per the germline V gene, CDR1 is DFQATT and CDR2 is SNEGSKA (reference sequence). V was trimmed by 6 bases and J by 7 bases, leaving 24 bases between them. CDR3 size: 15 residues. CDR3 amino acids: CSAASAATGWSGYTF. DNA for the CDR3: TGCAGTGCCGCTAGCGCCGCCACAGGGTGGAGTGGCTACACCTTC.

The chain has TRBV10-3 and TRBJ1-1; the D is unclear. Trimming pared 10 bases from V and 6 bases from J, leaving 15 bases between. The CDR3 sequence is 12 residues long. Germline V gene lookup returns CDR1 ENHRY and CDR2 SYGVKD. The CDR3 protein is CANPDEAAEAFF. The CDR3 region has the DNA TGTGCCAATCCCGATGAGGCCGCTGAAGCTTTCTTT.

The V gene is TRBV6-5, the J gene TRBJ2-7; 7 nucleotides align to TRBD2. Trimming cost V 3 bases and J 3 bases; bases outside gene matches: 5. The CDR3 length is 14 residues. The germline V gene has CDR1 MNHEY and CDR2 SVGAGI. CDR3 bases: TGTGCCAGCAGTTATCGGACTAGAGACTACGAGCAGTACTTC. It encodes CASSYRTRDYEQYF.